This T cell receptor (beta chain) was obtained from a study of Ad26.COV2.S vaccination and SARS-CoV-2 variants. Study at large: In the study, Ad26.COV2.S was injected intramuscularly once, or twice 56 days apart.

As to treatment: around 19 received Ad26.COV2.S at low or high dose, single or two shots; several received placebo; per-sample allocation not given. Repertoires come from day 63 after the first vaccine or placebo injection. In Boston, the donor was an adult between 18-55 years of age. TCRdb's table, derived via immunoSEQ multiplex PCR, lists solely in-frame clones and lacks some. The table records about 330,000 clones, roughly 90% of them present only once. Trimming pared 5 bases from V and 2 bases from J, leaving 9 bases between. CDR3 length: 14 residues. Germline V gives CDR1 KGHSH, CDR2 LQKENI. Overall study results and limits: After vaccination, substantial breadth of spike-specific CD8+ and CD4+ responses was reported. Vaccine recipients had higher spike-specific TCR breadth than placebo recipients.

As for this clone: What it binds is not known.

The material sequenced was peripheral blood, taken in a trial of Ad26.COV2.S vaccine versus placebo. This receptor was identified in a person aged 18-60 years who received the Ad26.COV2.S COVID-19 vaccine or a placebo. The V and J genes are TRBV18 and TRBJ2-2; perhaps TRBD1 as D (6 bases). CDR3 sequence reads: CASSTGTNTGELFF. The CDR3 DNA reads TGTGCCAGCTCAACAGGGACCAACACCGGGGAGCTGTTTTTT.